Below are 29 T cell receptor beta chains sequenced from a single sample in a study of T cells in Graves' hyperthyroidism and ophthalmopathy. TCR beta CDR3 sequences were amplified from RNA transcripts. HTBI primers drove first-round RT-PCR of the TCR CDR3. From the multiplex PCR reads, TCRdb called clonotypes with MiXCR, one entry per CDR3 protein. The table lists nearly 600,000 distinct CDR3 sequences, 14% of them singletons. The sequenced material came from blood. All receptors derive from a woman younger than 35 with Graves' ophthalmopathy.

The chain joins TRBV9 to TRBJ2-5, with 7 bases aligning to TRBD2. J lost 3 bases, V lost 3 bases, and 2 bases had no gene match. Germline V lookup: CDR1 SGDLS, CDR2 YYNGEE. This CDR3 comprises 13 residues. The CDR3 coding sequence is TGTGCCAGCAGCGACGGACTAGAAGAGACCCAGTACTTC. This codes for CASSDGLEETQYF.

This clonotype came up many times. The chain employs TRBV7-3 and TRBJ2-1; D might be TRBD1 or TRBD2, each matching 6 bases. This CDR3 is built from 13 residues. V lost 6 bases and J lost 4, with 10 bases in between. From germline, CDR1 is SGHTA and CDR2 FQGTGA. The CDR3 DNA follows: TGTGCCAGCAGTACAGGGAGGTACAATGAGCAGTTCTTC. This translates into CASSTGRYNEQFF.

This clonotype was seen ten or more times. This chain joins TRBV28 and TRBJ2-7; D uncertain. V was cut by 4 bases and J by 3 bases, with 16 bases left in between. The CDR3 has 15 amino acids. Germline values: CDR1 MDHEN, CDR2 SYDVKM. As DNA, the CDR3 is TGTGCCAGCAGTTCTGGGAATGGCATCGGCTACGAGCAGTACTTC. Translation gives CASSSGNGIGYEQYF.

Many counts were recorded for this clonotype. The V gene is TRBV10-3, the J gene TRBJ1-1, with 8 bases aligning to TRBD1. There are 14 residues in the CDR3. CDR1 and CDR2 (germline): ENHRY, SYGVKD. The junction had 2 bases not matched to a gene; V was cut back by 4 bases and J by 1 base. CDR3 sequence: CAISVDRENTEAFF. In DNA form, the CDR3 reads TGTGCCATCAGTGTGGACAGGGAGAACACTGAAGCTTTCTTT.

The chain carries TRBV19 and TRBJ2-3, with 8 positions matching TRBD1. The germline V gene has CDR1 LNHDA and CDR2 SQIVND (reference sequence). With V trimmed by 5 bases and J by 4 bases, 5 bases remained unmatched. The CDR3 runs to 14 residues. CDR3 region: CASSAYRGSDTQYF. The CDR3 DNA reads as TGTGCCAGTAGTGCATACAGGGGGTCAGATACGCAGTATTTT.

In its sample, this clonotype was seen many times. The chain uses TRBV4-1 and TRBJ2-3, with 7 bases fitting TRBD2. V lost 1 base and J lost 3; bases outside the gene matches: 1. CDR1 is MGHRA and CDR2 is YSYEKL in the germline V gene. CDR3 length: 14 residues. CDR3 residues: CASSQVGGTDTQYF. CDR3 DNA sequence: TGCGCCAGCAGCCAAGTGGGGGGGACAGATACGCAGTATTTT.

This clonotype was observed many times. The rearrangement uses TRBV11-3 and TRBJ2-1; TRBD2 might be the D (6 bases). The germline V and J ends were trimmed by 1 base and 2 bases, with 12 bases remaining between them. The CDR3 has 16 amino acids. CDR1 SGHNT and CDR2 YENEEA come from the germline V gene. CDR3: CASSLVGTEPYNEQFF. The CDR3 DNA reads TGTGCCAGCAGCTTAGTGGGGACTGAACCCTACAATGAGCAGTTCTTC.

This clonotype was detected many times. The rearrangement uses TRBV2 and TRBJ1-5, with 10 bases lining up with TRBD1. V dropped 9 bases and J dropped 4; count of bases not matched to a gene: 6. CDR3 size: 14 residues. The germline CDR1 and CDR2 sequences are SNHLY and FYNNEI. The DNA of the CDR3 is TGTGCCAGTGTACCGGGACAGGGGAATCAGCCCCAGCATTTT. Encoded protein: CASVPGQGNQPQHF.

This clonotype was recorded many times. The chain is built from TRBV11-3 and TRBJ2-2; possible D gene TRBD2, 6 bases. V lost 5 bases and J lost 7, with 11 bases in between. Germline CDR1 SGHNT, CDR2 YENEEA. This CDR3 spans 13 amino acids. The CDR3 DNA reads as TGTGCCAGCAGCCAATGGAGGGACGGGGAGCTGTTTTTT. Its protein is CASSQWRDGELFF. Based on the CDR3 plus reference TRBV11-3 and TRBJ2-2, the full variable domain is EAGVVQSPRYKIIEKKQPVAFWCNPISGHNTLYWYLQNLGQGPELLIRYENEEAVDDSQLPKDRFSAERLKGVDSTLKIQPAELGDSAVYLCASSQWRDGELFFGEGSRLTVL.

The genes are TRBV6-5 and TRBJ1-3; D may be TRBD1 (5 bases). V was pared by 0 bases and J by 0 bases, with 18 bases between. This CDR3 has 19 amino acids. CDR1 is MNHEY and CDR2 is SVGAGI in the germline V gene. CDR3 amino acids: CASSYSGVGRTTSGNTIYF. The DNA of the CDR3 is TGTGCCAGCAGTTACTCTGGTGTGGGACGGACGACCTCTGGAAACACCATATATTTT.

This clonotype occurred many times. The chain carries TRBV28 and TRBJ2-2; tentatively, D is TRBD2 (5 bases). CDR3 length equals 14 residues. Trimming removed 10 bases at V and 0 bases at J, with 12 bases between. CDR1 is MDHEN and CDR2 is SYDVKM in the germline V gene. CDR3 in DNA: TGTGCCACGGGGTTATTAGCGAACACCGGGGAGCTGTTTTTT. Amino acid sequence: CATGLLANTGELFF.

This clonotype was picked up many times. The CDR3 loop reads CASSPTGVWGYTF. DNA of the CDR3: TGTGCCAGCAGTCCGACAGGGGTTTGGGGCTACACCTTC. The chain couples TRBV27 to TRBJ1-2; 8 bases are shared with TRBD1. Germline V CDR1 and CDR2: MNHEY, SMNVEV (reference sequence). The length of the CDR3 is 13 residues. The V gene end was trimmed by 5 bases and the J gene end by 8 bases; junction bases not matched to a gene: 7.

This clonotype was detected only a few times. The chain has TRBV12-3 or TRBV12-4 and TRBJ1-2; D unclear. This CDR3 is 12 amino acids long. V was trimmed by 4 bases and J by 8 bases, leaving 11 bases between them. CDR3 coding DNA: TGTGCCAGCAGTTCTTGGGCGACGGGCTACACCTTC. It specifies CASSSWATGYTF.

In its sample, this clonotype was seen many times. The CDR3 DNA is TGTGCCACCAGTGATCCGGGACAGGGAAACACTGAAGCTTTCTTT. This codes for CATSDPGQGNTEAFF. The chain combines TRBV24-1 with TRBJ1-1; 9 bases match TRBD1. With 3 bases clipped from V and 2 bases from J, the junction kept 3 bases outside the gene matches. The CDR3 has 15 residues. The germline V gene encodes CDR1 KGHDR and CDR2 SFDVKD.

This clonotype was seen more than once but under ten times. CDR3 DNA sequence: TGTGCCAGCTCACCCTGGGAGAGTGAGCGACGGGCCGGGGAGCTGTTTTTT. Translated: CASSPWESERRAGELFF. The gene calls are TRBV18 and TRBJ2-2; D perhaps matches TRBD2 (5 bases). From germline, CDR1 is KGHSH and CDR2 LQKENI. The CDR3 extends over 17 amino acids. Trimming shortened V by 3 bases and J by 6 bases, and 20 bases separated the two germline ends.

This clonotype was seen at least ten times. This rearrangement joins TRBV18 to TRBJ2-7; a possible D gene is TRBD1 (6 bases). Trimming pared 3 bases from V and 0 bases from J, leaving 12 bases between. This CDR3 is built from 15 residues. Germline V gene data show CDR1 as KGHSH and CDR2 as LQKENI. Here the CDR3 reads CASSPTTGASYEQYF. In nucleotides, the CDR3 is TGTGCCAGCTCACCCACGACAGGTGCCTCCTACGAGCAGTACTTC.

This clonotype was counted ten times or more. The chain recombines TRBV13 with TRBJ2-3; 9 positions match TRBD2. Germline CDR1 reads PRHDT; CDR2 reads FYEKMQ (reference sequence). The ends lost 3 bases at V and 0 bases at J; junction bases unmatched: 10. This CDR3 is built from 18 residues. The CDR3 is CASSFWLAGSGSTDTQYF. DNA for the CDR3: TGTGCCAGCAGCTTCTGGCTAGCGGGGTCCGGGAGCACAGATACGCAGTATTTT. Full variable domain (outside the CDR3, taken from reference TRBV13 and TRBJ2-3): AAGVIQSPRHLIKEKRETATLKCYPIPRHDTVYWYQQGPGQDPQFLISFYEKMQSDKGSIPDRFSAQQFSDYHSELNMSSLELGDSALYFCASSFWLAGSGSTDTQYFGPGTRLTVL.

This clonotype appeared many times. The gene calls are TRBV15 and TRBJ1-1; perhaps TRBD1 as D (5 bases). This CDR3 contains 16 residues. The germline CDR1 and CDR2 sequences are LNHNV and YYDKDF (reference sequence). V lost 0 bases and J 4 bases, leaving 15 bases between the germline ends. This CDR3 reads CATSRDYQGGFTEAFF. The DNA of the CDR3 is TGTGCCACCAGCAGAGATTATCAGGGAGGTTTCACTGAAGCTTTCTTT.

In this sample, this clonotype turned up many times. The CDR3 loop reads CASSQDRVSGLGEQYF. Written as DNA, the CDR3 is TGTGCCAGCAGCCAAGACAGGGTAAGCGGCCTCGGCGAGCAGTACTTC. The chain joins TRBV11-3 to TRBJ2-7, with TRBD1 identical over 7 bases. CDR1 SGHNT and CDR2 YENEEA come from the germline V gene. J gave up 6 bases and V 5 bases, and 16 bases lay outside the gene matches. There are 16 residues in the CDR3.

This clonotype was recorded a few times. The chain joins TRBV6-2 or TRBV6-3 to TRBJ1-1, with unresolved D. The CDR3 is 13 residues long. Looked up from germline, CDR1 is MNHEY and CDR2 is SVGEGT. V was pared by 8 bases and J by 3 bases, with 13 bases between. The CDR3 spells CASDEFPDTEAFF. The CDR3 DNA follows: TGTGCCAGCGATGAATTTCCGGACACTGAAGCTTTCTTT.

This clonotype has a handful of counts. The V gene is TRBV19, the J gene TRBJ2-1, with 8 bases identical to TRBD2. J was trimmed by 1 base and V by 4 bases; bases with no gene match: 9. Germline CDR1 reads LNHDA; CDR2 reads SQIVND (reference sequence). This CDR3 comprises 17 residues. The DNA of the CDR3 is TGTGCCAGTAGTACTCAAGCGGGAGCCCGTTCCTACAATGAGCAGTTCTTC. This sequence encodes CASSTQAGARSYNEQFF.

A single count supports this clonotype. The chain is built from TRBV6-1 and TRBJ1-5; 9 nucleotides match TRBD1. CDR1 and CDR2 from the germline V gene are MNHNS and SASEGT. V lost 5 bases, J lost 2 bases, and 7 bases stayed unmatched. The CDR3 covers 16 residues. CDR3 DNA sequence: TGTGCCAGCAGTACGGGACAGGGTTTGGGCAATCAGCCCCAGCATTTT. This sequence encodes CASSTGQGLGNQPQHF.

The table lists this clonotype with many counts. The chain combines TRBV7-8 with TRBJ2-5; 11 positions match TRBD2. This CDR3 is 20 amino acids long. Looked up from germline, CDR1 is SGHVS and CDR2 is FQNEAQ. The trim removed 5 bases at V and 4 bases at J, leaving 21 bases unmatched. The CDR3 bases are TGTGCCAGCAGCCCCATCCGCCCCGGTACTAGCGGGAGATTAAGAGAGACCCAGTACTTC. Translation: CASSPIRPGTSGRLRETQYF.

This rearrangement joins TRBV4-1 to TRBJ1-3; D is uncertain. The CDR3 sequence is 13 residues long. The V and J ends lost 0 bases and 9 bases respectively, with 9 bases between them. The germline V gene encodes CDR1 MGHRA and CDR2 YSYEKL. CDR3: CASSQEDRSTIYF. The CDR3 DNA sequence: TGCGCCAGCAGCCAAGAGGATCGATCCACCATATATTTT.

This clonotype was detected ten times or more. CDR3 bases: TGTGCCAGCAGTGACAGGGGGATAGGGACTGAAGCTTTCTTT. Amino acids: CASSDRGIGTEAFF. J is TRBJ1-1 and V is TRBV2; 7 bases align to TRBD1. The CDR3 runs to 14 residues. V was pared by 3 bases and J by 5 bases, with 6 bases of the junction left unmatched. Germline V gene sequence: CDR1 SNHLY, CDR2 FYNNEI.

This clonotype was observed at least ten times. This CDR3 is CASSWGQGAAFTEAFF. DNA of the CDR3: TGTGCCAGCAGCTGGGGACAGGGGGCGGCGTTCACTGAAGCTTTCTTT. The rearrangement links TRBV7-8 to TRBJ1-1; 12 bases line up with TRBD1. Germline assignment: CDR1 SGHVS and CDR2 FQNEAQ. This CDR3 comprises 16 residues. Trimming at V came to 4 bases and at J to 4 bases, leaving 7 bases not matched to a gene.

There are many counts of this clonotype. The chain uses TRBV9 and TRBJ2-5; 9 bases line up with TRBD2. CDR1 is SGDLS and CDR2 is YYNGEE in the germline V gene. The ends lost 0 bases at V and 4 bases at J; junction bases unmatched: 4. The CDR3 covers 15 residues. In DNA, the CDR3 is TGTGCCAGCAGCGTAGATGCGGGAGGGGTAGAGACCCAGTACTTC. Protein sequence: CASSVDAGGVETQYF.

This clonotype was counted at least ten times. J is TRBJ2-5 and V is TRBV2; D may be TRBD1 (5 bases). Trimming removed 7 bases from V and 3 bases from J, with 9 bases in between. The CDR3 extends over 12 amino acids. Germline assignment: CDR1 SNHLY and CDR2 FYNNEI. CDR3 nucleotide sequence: TGTGCCAGCACAGAAGGGGAAGAGACCCAGTACTTC. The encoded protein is CASTEGEETQYF. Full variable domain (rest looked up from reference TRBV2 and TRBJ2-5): EPEVTQTPSHQVTQMGQEVILRCVPISNHLYFYWYRQILGQKVEFLVSFYNNEISEKSEIFDDQFSVERPDGSNFTLKIRSTKLEDSAMYFCASTEGEETQYFGPGTRLLVL.

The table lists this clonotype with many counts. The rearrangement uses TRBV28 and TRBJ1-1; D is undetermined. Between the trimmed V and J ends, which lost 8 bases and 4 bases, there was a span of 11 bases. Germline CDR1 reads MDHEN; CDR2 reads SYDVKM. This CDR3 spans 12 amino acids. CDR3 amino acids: CASSQTGTEAFF. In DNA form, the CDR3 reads TGTGCCAGCTCCCAAACGGGCACTGAAGCTTTCTTT.